The text below deals with one T cell receptor (beta chain). Its antigen remains unknown. CDR1 and CDR2 from the germline V gene are SGDLS and YYNGEE. The CDR3 loop spans 14 amino acids. Trimming took 1 base from V and 3 from J; bases not matched to a gene: 3. The data belong to a study of long-term antiretroviral therapy in people with HIV. Broader study findings: Diversity went up after ART and still fell short of transplant donor controls.

The libraries were made with immunoSEQ v3.0 at survey level. Sequenced by immunoSEQ multiplex PCR; TCRdb stores in-frame clones only, minus some. In the table there are about 21,000 clones, roughly 86% of which are singletons. The clonotype originates from a man between 18 and 29 years old with HIV. The source was unsorted PBMCs, collected 2.1 years after starting antiretroviral therapy. The V and J genes are TRBV9 and TRBJ2-7; 8 nucleotides agree with TRBD2. CDR3 in DNA: TGTGCCAGCAGCGTACGGGAGGGGGGCTACGAGCAGTACTTC. Encoded protein: CASSVREGGYEQYF.